This T cell receptor (beta chain) was documented in a study of T-cell reconstitution after alpha-beta-depleted transplantation in children. V lost 1 base and J lost 3, with 11 bases in between. Germline CDR1 MGHRA, CDR2 YSYEKL. This CDR3 comprises 15 residues. There are many counts of this clonotype. Preparation of the TCRbeta library was carried out with unique molecular identifiers. TCRdb called the PCR reads again in MiXCR, with one record for every CDR3 protein. The sample has some 340,000 distinct CDR3 sequences, approximately 10% seen once. V and J are TRBV4-1 and TRBJ2-3; D remains unclear. This specimen was PBMCs from the stem cell graft donor, taken from the stem cell graft. The receptor's source is a human donor who donated a stem cell graft to a child with acute lymphoblastic leukemia. The CDR3 spells CASSQAGGRTDTQYF. The CDR3, as DNA: TGCGCCAGCAGCCAAGCAGGCGGAAGGACAGATACGCAGTATTTT.